The 25 T cell receptor beta chains below were found in one sample sequenced in a study of T cells in Graves' hyperthyroidism and ophthalmopathy. What was amplified from RNA transcripts were TCR beta CDR3 regions. Initially, a first-round RT-PCR of the TCR CDR3 employed the HTBI primer set. TCRdb itself ran the multiplex PCR reads through MiXCR, one entry per CDR3 protein. This repertoire shows over 350,000 distinct CDR3 sequences, about an eighth found once; its top ten account for around 28%. The sample taken for sequencing was blood. These receptors were collected from a man aged 45 to 65 with Graves' ophthalmopathy.

This clonotype was seen many times. CDR3 bases: TGTGCCAGCAGCCAAGACAAAGAGACCCAGTACTTC. As protein: CASSQDKETQYF. The chain uses TRBV3-1 and TRBJ2-5; no clear D gene. The CDR3 sequence is 12 residues long. Germline V gene lookup returns CDR1 LGHDT and CDR2 YNNKEL (reference sequence). The V end lost 0 bases, the J end lost 3 bases, and 2 bases lay between the germline ends.

The V gene is TRBV27, the J gene TRBJ2-1; D is unresolved. The CDR3 runs to 13 residues. Trimming shortened V by 3 bases and J by 7 bases, and 10 bases separated the two germline ends. CDR1 MNHEY and CDR2 SMNVEV come from the germline V gene (reference sequence). The CDR3, as DNA: TGTGCCAGCAGTTTCCGCCCGATGAATGAGCAGTTCTTC. It specifies CASSFRPMNEQFF.

This clonotype appeared many times. The J gene is TRBJ2-7, the V gene TRBV20-1; either TRBD1 or TRBD2 may supply D (5 bases each). Deletions cut 5 bases from V and 0 bases from J, with 8 bases between. CDR1 DFQATT and CDR2 SNEGSKA come from the germline V gene (reference sequence). The length of the CDR3 is 12 residues. The CDR3 DNA sequence: TGCAGTGCTGAGGGGAGCTCCTACGAGCAGTACTTC. Its translation: CSAEGSSYEQYF.

The chain couples TRBV12-3 or TRBV12-4 to TRBJ2-7; 15 bases align to TRBD2. Unmatched junction bases numbered 5, after V lost 6 bases and J lost 5 bases. The CDR3 extends over 15 amino acids. CDR3 protein: CASSSGLAGGHEQYF. CDR3 in DNA: TGTGCCAGCAGCTCCGGACTAGCGGGAGGGCACGAGCAGTACTTC.

There are many counts of this clonotype. The V gene is TRBV2, the J gene TRBJ2-3; perhaps TRBD2 as D (6 bases). CDR3 size: 14 residues. With 7 bases removed from V and 2 bases from J, the gap between germline ends came to 13 bases. CDR1 and CDR2 from the germline V gene are SNHLY and FYNNEI. The CDR3 DNA is TGTGCCAGCAAACCGGGACTTGTCACAGATACGCAGTATTTT. This codes for CASKPGLVTDTQYF.

This clonotype was counted at least ten times. The chain links TRBV20-1 to TRBJ2-1; TRBD2 matches 9 bases. This CDR3 is 16 amino acids long. Trimming at V came to 1 base and at J to 10 bases, leaving 14 bases not matched to a gene. Germline V gene sequence: CDR1 DFQATT, CDR2 SNEGSKA (reference sequence). This CDR3 is CSARGSMGLAGLEQFF. As DNA, the CDR3 is TGCAGTGCTAGAGGGAGCATGGGACTAGCTGGACTAGAGCAGTTCTTC.

This clonotype was observed many times. The chain employs TRBV11-2 and TRBJ1-1; TRBD1 matches at 7 bases. J lost 5 bases, V lost 6 bases, and 12 bases had no gene match. The CDR3 consists of 15 residues. Germline CDR1 is SGHAT and CDR2 is FQNNGV. In DNA, the CDR3 is TGTGCCAGCAGTCCCAACAGGGGCCGAAGGACTGAAGCTTTCTTT. The encoded protein is CASSPNRGRRTEAFF.

The chain combines TRBV14 with TRBJ2-6, with 7 bases lining up with TRBD1. CDR1 and CDR2 (germline): SGHDN, FVKESK. The CDR3 is made up of 18 amino acids. Trimming took 1 base from V and 0 from J; bases not matched to a gene: 6. The DNA of the CDR3 is TGTGCCAGCAGCCAAGGGCCGGACAGGATCTCTGGGGCCAACGTCCTGACTTTC. As protein: CASSQGPDRISGANVLTF.

Concerning this clonotype: A much larger clone lies one base from this, so it may be a read error. The chain joins TRBV20-1 to TRBJ2-5, with D tentatively TRBD1 or TRBD2 (5 bases each). The germline V gene encodes CDR1 DFQATT and CDR2 SNEGSKA (reference sequence). There are 14 residues in the CDR3. Trimming took off 0 bases at V and 3 bases at J, with 11 bases between the two ends. The CDR3 DNA reads as TGCAGTGCTAGAGATCGAGGGGCTGAAGAGACCCAGTACTTC. This translates into CSARDRGAEETQYF.

This clonotype has only a few counts. The chain links TRBV6-1 to TRBJ1-1, with D possibly TRBD1 on 5 matching bases. CDR1 is MNHNS, CDR2 SASEGT, per germline. Trimming removed 2 bases from V and 5 bases from J, with 9 bases in between. The CDR3 loop spans 13 amino acids. CDR3 sequence reads: CASSEQGRTEAFF. CDR3 nucleotide sequence: TGTGCCAGCAGTGAACAGGGTCGGACTGAAGCTTTCTTT.

In its sample, this clonotype was seen many times. J is TRBJ1-2 and V is TRBV18, with 12 bases aligning to TRBD1. The germline V gene has CDR1 KGHSH and CDR2 LQKENI. After removal of 3 bases from V and 4 bases from J, the junction contained 3 bases not matched to a gene. The CDR3 has 15 amino acids. The CDR3: CASSPGTGGAYGYTF. The CDR3 DNA is TGTGCCAGCTCACCCGGGACAGGGGGCGCCTATGGCTACACCTTC.

This clonotype has ten or more counts. V is TRBV6-1 and J is TRBJ1-1; TRBD1 is a possible D gene (6 bases). V was pared by 2 bases and J by 3 bases, with 13 bases between. Looked up from germline, CDR1 is MNHNS and CDR2 is SASEGT. The CDR3 totals 15 residues. In DNA form, the CDR3 reads TGTGCCAGCAGTGAAATTGGGGGGCTGTACACTGAAGCTTTCTTT. Protein: CASSEIGGLYTEAFF.

In this sample, this clonotype turned up many times. The chain carries TRBV2 and TRBJ2-5, with TRBD1 matching over 8 bases. Germline CDR1 and CDR2: SNHLY and FYNNEI. This CDR3 is built from 15 residues. With 6 bases clipped from V and 2 bases from J, the junction kept 8 bases outside the gene matches. CDR3 sequence (DNA): TGTGCCAGCAGCCCCAACAGGGGGGTACAAGAGACCCAGTACTTC. Protein sequence: CASSPNRGVQETQYF.

The sample holds a few counts of this clonotype. The V and J genes are TRBV19 and TRBJ1-5; D unclear. CDR1 LNHDA and CDR2 SQIVND come from the germline V gene (reference sequence). There are 15 residues in the CDR3. The germline V and J ends were trimmed by 2 bases and 0 bases, with 8 bases remaining between them. The CDR3 nucleotides are TGTGCCAGTAGTATAACCAGCTATAGCAATCAGCCCCAGCATTTT. The encoded protein is CASSITSYSNQPQHF.

This clonotype was picked up many times. This chain links TRBV19 with TRBJ2-2; D is undetermined. This CDR3 is 14 amino acids long. V lost 11 bases and J 3 bases, leaving 16 bases between the germline ends. Germline CDR1 LNHDA, CDR2 SQIVND (reference sequence). CDR3 amino acids: CACKGRTYTGELFF. The CDR3 DNA is TGTGCCTGCAAGGGCAGGACCTACACCGGGGAGCTGTTTTTT.

This clonotype was detected a few times. This chain connects TRBV6-1 to TRBJ1-4; tentatively, D is TRBD1 (6 bases). Trimming removed 3 bases from V and 6 bases from J, with 8 bases in between. Germline assignment: CDR1 MNHNS and CDR2 SASEGT. This CDR3 is 13 amino acids long. The CDR3 region is CASSDRTDEKLFF. As DNA, the CDR3 is TGTGCCAGCAGTGACCGGACAGATGAAAAACTGTTTTTT.

This clonotype appeared a few times. J is TRBJ1-2 and V is TRBV19; D perhaps matches TRBD1 (5 bases). V lost 5 bases and J lost 2, with 15 bases in between. The CDR3 extends over 15 amino acids. Germline loops: CDR1 LNHDA, CDR2 SQIVND (reference sequence). The CDR3 region is CASSVGRGLNYGYTF. The CDR3 nucleotides are TGTGCCAGTAGTGTAGGTCGGGGGTTGAACTATGGCTACACCTTC. Variable domain in full (rest from reference TRBV19 and TRBJ1-2): DGGITQSPKYLFRKEGQNVTLSCEQNLNHDAMYWYRQDPGQGLRLIYYSQIVNDFQKGDIAEGYSVSREKKESFPLTVTSAQKNPTAFYLCASSVGRGLNYGYTFGSGTRLTVV.

This clonotype has a count of ten or more. The V and J genes are TRBV6-1 and TRBJ1-5, with 9 bases fitting TRBD1. V lost 6 bases and J lost 1; bases outside the gene matches: 4. Looked up from germline, CDR1 is MNHNS and CDR2 is SASEGT. The CDR3 has 15 amino acids. Here the CDR3 DNA reads TGTGCCAGCAGACTCGGACAGGGGAGCAATCAGCCCCAGCATTTT. Translated: CASRLGQGSNQPQHF.

This clonotype was seen more than once but under ten times. The rearrangement links TRBV20-1 to TRBJ2-3; no clear D. The CDR3 has 14 residues. Germline CDR1 DFQATT, CDR2 SNEGSKA (reference sequence). V was clipped by 5 bases and J by 4 bases, with 16 bases between them. The chain's CDR3 is CSAPLGLRSDTQYF. CDR3 nucleotides: TGCAGTGCTCCCCTGGGCCTACGTTCAGATACGCAGTATTTT.

There are many counts of this clonotype. This chain links TRBV5-1 with TRBJ1-1; 8 bases align to TRBD1. J lost 1 base, V lost 1 base, and 3 bases had no gene match. Germline V CDR1 and CDR2: SGHRS, YFSETQ. The CDR3 contains 15 residues. CDR3: CASSLFGQGNTEAFF. The CDR3 coding sequence is TGCGCCAGCAGCTTGTTTGGACAGGGGAACACTGAAGCTTTCTTT.

This clonotype has ten or more counts. The chain uses TRBV30 and TRBJ1-5; weak D call: TRBD1 (5 bases). The CDR3 has 14 amino acids. Between the trimmed V and J ends, which lost 3 bases and 2 bases, there was a span of 11 bases. Germline loops: CDR1 GTSNPN, CDR2 SVGIG (reference sequence). The CDR3 DNA sequence: TGTGCCTGGAGGGATACAGGCGGCAATCAGCCCCAGCATTTT. Translation: CAWRDTGGNQPQHF.

This clonotype was counted ten times or more. This chain uses TRBV3-1 with TRBJ1-3; no firm D call. The V gene's germline CDR1 is LGHDT and CDR2 YNNKEL (reference sequence). This CDR3 is built from 14 residues. Between the trimmed V and J ends, which lost 7 bases and 0 bases, there was a span of 10 bases. The CDR3 DNA follows: TGTGCCAGCACTGGACCGCTCTCTGGAAACACCATATATTTT. It is translated as CASTGPLSGNTIYF.

This clonotype was seen a few times. The chain uses TRBV29-1 and TRBJ2-2, with unresolved D. V shed 4 bases and J shed 5 bases, with 20 bases lying between them. Looked up from germline, CDR1 is SQVTM and CDR2 is ANQGSEA. The CDR3 spans 16 residues. Here the CDR3 reads CSVVPNIVGTTGELFF. In nucleotides, the CDR3 is TGCAGCGTTGTTCCCAATATTGTCGGAACTACCGGGGAGCTGTTTTTT.

This clonotype occurred a few times. The V and J genes are TRBV20-1 and TRBJ1-6; TRBD1 might be the D (5 bases). The V and J ends lost 1 base and 8 bases respectively, with 12 bases between them. The V gene's germline CDR1 is DFQATT and CDR2 SNEGSKA (reference sequence). This CDR3 contains 14 residues. In nucleotides, the CDR3 is TGCAGTGCTAGAGTTGGGACGTCTGATTCACCCCTCCACTTT. The encoded protein is CSARVGTSDSPLHF.

This clonotype was counted ten times or more. This chain joins TRBV28 and TRBJ2-7; D is possibly TRBD1 (5 bases). CDR3 length equals 14 residues. Germline assignment: CDR1 MDHEN and CDR2 SYDVKM. The ends were cut back, 3 bases at V and 7 bases at J, with 16 bases in the middle. CDR3 coding DNA: TGTGCCAGCAGTTTTTTAGCTGGGGCTGGGGAGCAGTACTTC. It yields the protein CASSFLAGAGEQYF.